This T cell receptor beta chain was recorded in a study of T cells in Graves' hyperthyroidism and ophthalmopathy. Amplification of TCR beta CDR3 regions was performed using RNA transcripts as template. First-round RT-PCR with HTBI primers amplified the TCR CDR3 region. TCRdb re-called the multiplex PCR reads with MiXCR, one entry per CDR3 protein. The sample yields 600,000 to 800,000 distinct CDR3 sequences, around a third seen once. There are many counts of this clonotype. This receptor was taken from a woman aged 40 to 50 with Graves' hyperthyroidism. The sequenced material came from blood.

The chain's CDR3 is CASNGAGTFPSRGPLHF. As DNA, the CDR3 is TGTGCCAGCAATGGGGCGGGAACCTTCCCGTCACGCGGCCCCCTCCACTTT. The genes are TRBV12-3 or TRBV12-4 and TRBJ1-6, with D possibly being TRBD1 (5 bases). The CDR3 covers 17 residues. V dropped 7 bases and J dropped 13 bases, with 29 bases sitting between them.